The T cell receptor (beta chain) under discussion was sequenced for a study of vaccination and CD4 T cells after COVID-19. On the study more broadly: Overlapping spike peptides from SARS-CoV-2, HCoV-NL63, HCoV-OC43 and HCoV-229E served to stimulate the cells.

The Oncomine TCR Beta short-read assay sequenced DNA from cultured CD4+ T cells. TCRdb redid the calling of the PCR reads with MiXCR, one entry per CDR3 protein. The sample yields about 6,200 distinct CDR3 sequences, under 35% seen once. As to treatment: roughly 11-day PBMC culture with coronavirus spike peptide pools or control peptides (ViraFEST assay). All positive PCR tests were dated between March and December 2020, predating US Alpha, Beta and Delta variants. About this clonotype itself: Antigen: not known.

V lost 10 bases, J lost 3 bases, and 14 bases lay in between. Germline loops: CDR1 SEHNR, CDR2 FQNEAQ (reference sequence). The CDR3 runs to 13 residues. The receptor was isolated from a human donor who had recovered from COVID-19. The sequencing used CD4+ T cells from blood, cultured in vitro, collected after SARS-CoV-2 vaccination. This sequence joins TRBV7-9 and TRBJ2-3; perhaps TRBD1 as D (6 bases). CDR3 in DNA: TGTGCCACCCGGACAGTGACGACAGATACGCAGTATTTT. Translation gives CATRTVTTDTQYF.